This T cell receptor (beta chain) appears in the sequencing data of a study of regulatory T cells in long-lasting Graves disease. Regarding time point: newly diagnosed GD, antithyroid drugs for less than 3 months. With RNA extracted from PBMCs as input, the TCR library was made. Arm-PCR with iRepertoire HTBI primers amplified the CDR3 regions for these TCR beta libraries. One entry per CDR3 protein, called by TCRdb with MiXCR from the multiplex PCR reads. The data contain about 220,000 distinct CDR3 sequences, 15% to 20% of them singletons. This clonotype was detected only a few times. The CDR3 consists of 15 residues. V was pared by 6 bases and J by 3 bases, with 6 bases of the junction left unmatched. CDR1 SGHNT and CDR2 YENEEA come from the germline V gene. The same specimen was also included in a second study, on T cells in Graves' hyperthyroidism and ophthalmopathy. That study adds: The HTBI primer set served for first-round RT-PCR of the TCR CDR3.

The sequences come from peripheral blood mononuclear cells (PBMCs), collected at new diagnosis, from a patient treated with antithyroid drugs. The sequence derives from a woman aged 30 to 39 with Graves disease. The chain is built from TRBV11-3 and TRBJ2-2; TRBD1 aligns across 8 bases. CDR3 loop: CASRPGGLDTGELFF. The CDR3 DNA is TGTGCCAGCAGACCAGGGGGCCTTGACACCGGGGAGCTGTTTTTT.